Reported below is one T cell receptor beta chain. The data derive from a study of blood T cells in healthy people across ages. Then a second PCR, running roughly 7 to 11 cycles, was carried out with a sample-barcoded 5' primer and a J-beta primer mix. Using its own MiXCR run on the 5' RACE reads, TCRdb lists one record per CDR3 protein. The sample shows 1.2 million to 1.5 million distinct CDR3 sequences, roughly 59% of them seen only once. Germline CDR1 is MGHRA and CDR2 is YSYEKL. The CDR3 length is 16 residues. J lost 0 bases, V lost 3 bases, and 5 bases had no gene match. Sequencing input: blood. The chain carries TRBV4-1 and TRBJ2-7; TRBD1 agrees at 10 bases. The origin of this receptor is a man aged 18 to 29 in good health. The CDR3, as DNA: TGCGCCAGCAGCCATATCCGGACAGGGGGCTCCTACGAGCAGTACTTC. Translation: CASSHIRTGGSYEQYF.